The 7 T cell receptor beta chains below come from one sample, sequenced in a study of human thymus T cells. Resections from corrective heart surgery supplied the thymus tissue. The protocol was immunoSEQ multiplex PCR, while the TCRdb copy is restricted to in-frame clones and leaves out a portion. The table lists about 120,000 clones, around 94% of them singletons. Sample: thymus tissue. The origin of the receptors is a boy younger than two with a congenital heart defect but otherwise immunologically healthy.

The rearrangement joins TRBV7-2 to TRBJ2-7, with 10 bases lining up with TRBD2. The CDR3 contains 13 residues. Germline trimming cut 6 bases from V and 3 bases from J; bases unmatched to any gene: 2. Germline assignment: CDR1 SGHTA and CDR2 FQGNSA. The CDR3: CASRSSGGYEQYF. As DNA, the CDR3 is TGTGCCAGCAGATCTAGCGGGGGCTACGAGCAGTACTTC.

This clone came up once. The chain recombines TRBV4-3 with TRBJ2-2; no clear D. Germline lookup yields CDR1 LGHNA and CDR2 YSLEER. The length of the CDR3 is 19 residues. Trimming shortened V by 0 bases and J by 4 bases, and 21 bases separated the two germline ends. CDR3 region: CASSQEKKTGRRGTGELFF. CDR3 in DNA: TGCGCCAGCAGCCAAGAGAAAAAGACTGGCAGGAGAGGCACCGGGGAGCTGTTTTTT.

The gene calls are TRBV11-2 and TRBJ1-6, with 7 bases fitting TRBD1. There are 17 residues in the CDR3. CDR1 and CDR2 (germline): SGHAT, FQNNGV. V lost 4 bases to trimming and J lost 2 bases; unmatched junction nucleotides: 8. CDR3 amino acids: CASSYRQGGTYNSPLHF. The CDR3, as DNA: TGTGCCAGCAGCTACCGACAGGGTGGGACCTATAATTCACCCCTCCACTTT.

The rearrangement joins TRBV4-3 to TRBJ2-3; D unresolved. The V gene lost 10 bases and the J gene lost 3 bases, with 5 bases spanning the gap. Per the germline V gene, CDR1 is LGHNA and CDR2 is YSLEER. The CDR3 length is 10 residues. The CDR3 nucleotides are TGCGCCACCGGGACAGATACGCAGTATTTT. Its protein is CATGTDTQYF.

Written as DNA, the CDR3 is TGTGCCAGCAGTTTTAAGGGGGTCACCTACGAGCAGTACTTC. Translating gives CASSFKGVTYEQYF. This sequence joins TRBV28 and TRBJ2-7, with D perhaps matching TRBD1 (6 bases). The V and J ends lost 3 bases and 2 bases respectively, with 11 bases between them. The CDR3 runs 14 residues. Germline V gene data show CDR1 as MDHEN and CDR2 as SYDVKM.

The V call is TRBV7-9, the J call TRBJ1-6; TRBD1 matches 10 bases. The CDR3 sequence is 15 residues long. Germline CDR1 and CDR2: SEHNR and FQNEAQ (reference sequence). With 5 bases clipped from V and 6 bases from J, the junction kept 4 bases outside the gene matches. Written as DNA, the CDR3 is TGTGCCAGCAGCCCCGGGACAGGGGTTAATTCACCCCTCCACTTT. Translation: CASSPGTGVNSPLHF.

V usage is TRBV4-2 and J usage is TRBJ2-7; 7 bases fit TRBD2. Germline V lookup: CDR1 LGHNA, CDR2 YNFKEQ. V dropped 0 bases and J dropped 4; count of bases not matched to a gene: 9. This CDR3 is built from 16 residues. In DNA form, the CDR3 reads TGTGCCAGCAGCCAAGATTGGGGACTACCGGGGTACGAGCAGTACTTC. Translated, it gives CASSQDWGLPGYEQYF.